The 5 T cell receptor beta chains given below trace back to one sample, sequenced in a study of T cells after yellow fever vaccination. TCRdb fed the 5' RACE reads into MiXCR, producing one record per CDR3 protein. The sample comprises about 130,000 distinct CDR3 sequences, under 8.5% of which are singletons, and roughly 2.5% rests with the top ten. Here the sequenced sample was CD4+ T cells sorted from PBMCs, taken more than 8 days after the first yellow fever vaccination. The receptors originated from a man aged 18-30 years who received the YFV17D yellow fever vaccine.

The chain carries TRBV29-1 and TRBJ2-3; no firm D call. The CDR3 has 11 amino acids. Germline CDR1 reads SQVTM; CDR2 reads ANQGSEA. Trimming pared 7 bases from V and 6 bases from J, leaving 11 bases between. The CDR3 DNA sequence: TGCAGCGGCACAAACGCGGATACGCAGTATTTT. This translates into CSGTNADTQYF.

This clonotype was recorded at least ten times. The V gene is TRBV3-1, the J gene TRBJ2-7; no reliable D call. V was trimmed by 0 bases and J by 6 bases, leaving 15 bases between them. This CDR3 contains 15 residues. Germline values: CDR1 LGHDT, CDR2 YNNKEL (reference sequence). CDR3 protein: CASSQEKGPSSEQYF. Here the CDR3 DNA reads TGTGCCAGCAGCCAAGAAAAAGGACCATCATCCGAGCAGTACTTC.

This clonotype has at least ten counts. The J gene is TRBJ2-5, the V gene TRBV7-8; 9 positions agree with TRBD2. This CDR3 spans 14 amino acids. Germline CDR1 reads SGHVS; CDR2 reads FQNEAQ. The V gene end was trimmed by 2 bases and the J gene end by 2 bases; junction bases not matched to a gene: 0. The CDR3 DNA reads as TGTGCCAGCAGCTTACTAGCGGGACAAGAGACCCAGTACTTC. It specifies CASSLLAGQETQYF.

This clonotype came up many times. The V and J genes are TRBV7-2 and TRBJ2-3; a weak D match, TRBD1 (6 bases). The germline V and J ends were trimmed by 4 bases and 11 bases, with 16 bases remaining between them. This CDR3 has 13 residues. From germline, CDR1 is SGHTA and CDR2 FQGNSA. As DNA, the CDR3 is TGTGCCAGCAGCTCCATGGACAGTTCACGGCAGTATTTT. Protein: CASSSMDSSRQYF.

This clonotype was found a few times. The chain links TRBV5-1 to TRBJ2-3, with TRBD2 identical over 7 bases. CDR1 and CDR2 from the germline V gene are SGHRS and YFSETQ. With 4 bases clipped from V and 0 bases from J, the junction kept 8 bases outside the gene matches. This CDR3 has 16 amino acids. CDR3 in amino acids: CASSPPYSGSTDTQYF. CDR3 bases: TGCGCCAGCAGCCCCCCCTATAGCGGGAGCACAGATACGCAGTATTTT.